Each of the 6 T cell receptor beta chains below was sequenced from the same sample in a study of blood T cell repertoires in COVID-19 (TCRdb year 2020). The library was made by the immunoSEQ multiplex PCR assay. TCRdb limited this immuneACCESS table to in-frame rearrangements with V and J called. A share of clones is missing; checked studies link under half to unresolved V genes, and the rest is unexplained. Counted in this sample were roughly 340,000 clones; under 95% of them appeared once. The ten largest clones capture roughly 3% of the sample. The sample was peripheral blood. These receptors were obtained from a woman between 18 and 29 years old who had recovered from COVID-19.

CDR3 DNA: TGTGCCAGCAGCCAAGCCCGTGAGCAGTTCTTC. As protein: CASSQAREQFF. This chain links TRBV3-1 (or the pseudogene TRBV3-2) with TRBJ2-1; D not certain. The CDR3 totals 11 residues. The germline V gene has CDR1 LGHDT and CDR2 YNNKEL (reference sequence). Trimming shortened V by 1 base and J by 9 bases, and 4 bases separated the two germline ends.

This chain links TRBV30 with TRBJ2-3, with D unresolved. The CDR3 has 12 amino acids. Per germline, CDR1 GTSNPN and CDR2 SVGIG (reference sequence). Trimming took 5 bases from V and 5 from J, leaving 11 bases between them. In DNA form, the CDR3 reads TGTGCCTGGCAGCGTTATCAAGATACGCAGTATTTT. This encodes CAWQRYQDTQYF.

The chain employs TRBV4-2 and TRBJ1-5; tentative D call: TRBD1 (5 bases). This CDR3 has 17 residues. Trimming cost V 0 bases and J 6 bases, with 18 bases left between them. In germline, CDR1 is LGHNA, CDR2 YNFKEQ. CDR3 protein: CASSQDRGRVGIQPQHF. In DNA form, the CDR3 reads TGTGCCAGCAGCCAAGATCGAGGCAGGGTAGGCATTCAGCCCCAGCATTTT.

This chain joins TRBV5-5 and TRBJ2-3, with 15 bases lining up with TRBD2. Trimming removed 2 bases from V and 6 bases from J; junction bases left unmatched: 1. The CDR3 runs 15 residues. The germline CDR1 and CDR2 sequences are SGHKS and YYEKEE (reference sequence). The CDR3 region is CASSFGTSGRDTQYF. CDR3 DNA sequence: TGTGCCAGCAGCTTTGGGACTAGCGGGAGGGATACGCAGTATTTT.

The chain is built from TRBV5-1 and TRBJ2-1; TRBD2 matches at 15 bases. V lost 5 bases and J lost 4; bases outside the gene matches: 10. Germline CDR1 reads SGHRS; CDR2 reads YFSETQ. This CDR3 region has 18 residues. The CDR3 DNA sequence: TGCGCCAGCAGTAGGACTAGCGGGAGGGCCCCCCCTTACAATGAGCAGTTCTTC. Translation gives CASSRTSGRAPPYNEQFF.

The V and J genes are TRBV18 and TRBJ2-3; D gene ambiguous. CDR3 length: 14 residues. Trimming stripped 0 bases from V and 6 bases from J, with 10 bases between. In germline, CDR1 is KGHSH, CDR2 LQKENI. In DNA form, the CDR3 reads TGTGCCAGCTCACCACCGTATTCCGTGGATACGCAGTATTTT. It encodes CASSPPYSVDTQYF.